Listed below are T cell receptor beta chains from one sample, sequenced in a study of blood T cell repertoires in COVID-19. TCRdb keeps only in-frame clones here, not all; method: immunoSEQ multiplex PCR. The sample lists about 280,000 clones, roughly four fifths occurring once. The source material was peripheral blood. The source is a woman aged 45-65 years who had recovered from COVID-19. The CDR3 runs from the conserved cysteine through the conserved F or W. A D gene is named only where the DNA matches it firmly. Expanded clones get a size class; other rows say once, few or many, or leave the size out.

size	V	J	D	CDR3	DNA
once	TRBV2	TRBJ2-7	.	CASSSGGTGTYEQYF	TGTGCCAGCAGCTCAGGGGGGACGGGTACCTACGAGCAGTACTTC
.	TRBV19	TRBJ2-7	.	CASSTDRHSYEQYF	TGTGCCAGTAGTACGGACAGACACTCCTACGAGCAGTACTTC
.	TRBV19	TRBJ2-5	.	CASSIQGRQETQYF	TGTGCCAGTAGTATCCAGGGCAGACAAGAGACCCAGTACTTC
.	TRBV24-1	TRBJ2-1	TRBD2	CATSPPLGGYNEQFF	TGTGCCACCAGTCCGCCCCTGGGGGGGTACAATGAGCAGTTCTTC
.	TRBV9	TRBJ2-3	.	CASSAGDDTQYF	TGTGCCAGCAGCGCGGGAGATGATACGCAGTATTTT
few	TRBV5-4	TRBJ2-1	TRBD2	CASSSHSGGALYNEQFF	TGTGCCAGCAGCTCACATAGCGGGGGGGCCCTCTACAATGAGCAGTTCTTC
.	TRBV7-3	TRBJ2-3	TRBD1	CASSPPREGASTDTQYF	TGTGCCAGCAGCCCCCCCCGCGAGGGGGCTAGCACAGATACGCAGTATTTT
.	TRBV6-5	TRBJ2-3	TRBD2	CASSKSGADTQYF	TGTGCCAGCAGTAAAAGCGGGGCAGATACGCAGTATTTT
.	TRBV19	TRBJ2-1	.	CASSIVPVTYNEQFF	TGTGCCAGTAGTATAGTCCCGGTAACCTACAATGAGCAGTTCTTC
.	TRBV7-6	TRBJ2-7	TRBD2	CASSLEAGGKEQYF	TGTGCCAGCAGCTTAGAGGCGGGGGGTAAAGAGCAGTACTTC
.	TRBV3-1/TRBV3-2	TRBJ2-1	TRBD2	CASSQRTRHNEQFF	TGTGCCAGCAGCCAAAGGACTAGACACAATGAGCAGTTCTTC
.	TRBV7-2	TRBJ1-3	.	CASSFTGAGNTIYF	TGTGCCAGCAGTTTTACGGGGGCTGGAAACACCATATATTTT
.	TRBV3-1/TRBV3-2	TRBJ1-2	.	CASSQDRGNGYTF	TGTGCCAGCAGCCAAGATCGGGGGAATGGCTACACCTTC
.	TRBV3-1/TRBV3-2	TRBJ1-2	TRBD1	CASSQEQGEGYGYTF	TGTGCCAGCAGCCAAGAACAGGGGGAGGGATATGGCTACACCTTC
.	TRBV28	TRBJ1-5	TRBD1	CASSDRAGQPQHF	TGTGCCAGCAGTGACAGGGCGGGGCAGCCCCAGCATTTT
.	TRBV27	TRBJ2-1	TRBD2	CASRHAVLAGEVEQFF	TGTGCCAGCAGACACGCTGTCCTAGCGGGAGAGGTTGAGCAGTTCTTC
.	TRBV7-9	TRBJ2-1	.	CASSPRSSYNEQFF	TGTGCCAGCAGCCCGCGGAGCTCCTACAATGAGCAGTTCTTC
.	TRBV5-4	TRBJ1-4	TRBD1	CASSRTGGFNEKLFF	TGTGCCAGCAGCCGAACAGGGGGCTTTAATGAAAAACTGTTTTTT
few	TRBV4-1	TRBJ2-1	TRBD2	CASSSWGGRSYNEQFF	TGCGCCAGCAGCTCTTGGGGCGGGAGGTCCTACAATGAGCAGTTCTTC
.	TRBV9	TRBJ2-3	.	CASSVRRQGADTQYF	TGTGCCAGCAGCGTCCGACGCCAAGGGGCAGATACGCAGTATTTT
.	TRBV6-2/TRBV6-3	TRBJ2-3	.	CASSRHGGAPSHTDTQYF	TGTGCCAGCAGCCGCCATGGGGGCGCCCCGAGTCACACAGATACGCAGTATTTT
.	TRBV7-9	TRBJ2-1	.	CASSLGVLVYNEQFF	TGTGCCAGCAGCCTCGGGGTCCTAGTCTACAATGAGCAGTTCTTC
.	TRBV7-2	TRBJ2-5	TRBD1	CASSLAGTGRGRETQYF	TGTGCCAGCAGCTTAGCAGGGACAGGGAGGGGACGAGAGACCCAGTACTTC
.	TRBV6-2/TRBV6-3	TRBJ2-1	TRBD2	CASSYGTSGFSYNEQFF	TGTGCCAGCAGTTACGGGACTAGCGGGTTCTCCTACAATGAGCAGTTCTTC
once	TRBV6-5	TRBJ1-2	TRBD1	CASSYVGGPDRDGYTF	TGTGCCAGCAGTTACGTCGGGGGACCAGACAGGGATGGCTACACCTTC
.	TRBV2	TRBJ2-7	.	CASSDRYEQYF	TGTGCCAGCAGTGACAGATACGAGCAGTACTTC
.	TRBV2	TRBJ2-2	.	CASIGLNTGELFF	TGTGCCAGCATTGGACTTAACACCGGGGAGCTGTTTTTT
.	TRBV27	TRBJ1-1	TRBD1	CASSPSGQGWTAFF	TGTGCCAGCAGTCCTTCGGGACAGGGGTGGACGGCTTTCTTT
.	TRBV28	TRBJ1-5	TRBD1	CASSREQGALQPQHF	TGTGCCAGCAGTCGAGAACAGGGGGCTCTTCAGCCCCAGCATTTT
.	TRBV19	TRBJ1-2	TRBD1	CASSIPDRASNYGYTF	TGTGCCAGTAGTATACCGGACAGGGCCTCTAACTATGGCTACACCTTC
.	TRBV27	TRBJ2-3	.	CASSRSPSGGTDTQYF	TGTGCCAGCAGTCGGTCGCCAAGCGGAGGCACAGATACGCAGTATTTT
once	TRBV7-3	TRBJ2-2	TRBD2	CASSPKTSGGVNTGELFF	TGTGCCAGCAGCCCAAAGACTAGCGGGGGGGTGAACACCGGGGAGCTGTTTTTT
once	TRBV4-3	TRBJ2-1	TRBD1	CASSQARQGANEQFF	TGCGCCAGCAGCCAAGCCCGACAGGGGGCAAATGAGCAGTTCTTC
.	TRBV6-2/TRBV6-3	TRBJ1-2	.	CASSQTVIYGYTF	TGTGCCAGCAGTCAGACAGTTATCTATGGCTACACCTTC
once	TRBV7-2	TRBJ1-3	TRBD1	CASSFRQGHTIYF	TGTGCCAGCAGCTTCCGACAGGGGCACACCATATATTTT
.	TRBV6-5	TRBJ2-7	TRBD1	CASRGTGSSYEQYF	TGTGCCAGCAGGGGGACAGGGAGCTCCTACGAGCAGTACTTC
.	TRBV5-6	TRBJ2-7	TRBD1	CASSLGDRVREQYF	TGTGCCAGCAGCTTGGGGGACAGGGTCAGAGAGCAGTACTTC
.	TRBV6-2/TRBV6-3	TRBJ2-4	.	CASSSQAGGIQYF	TGTGCCAGCAGTTCCCAGGCCGGGGGCATTCAGTACTTC
.	TRBV4-3	TRBJ2-7	TRBD2	CASSQEGSGGRQYF	TGCGCCAGCAGCCAAGAGGGTAGCGGGGGTCGACAGTACTTC
.	TRBV4-3	TRBJ2-5	.	CASSQDRETQYF	TGCGCCAGCAGCCAAGATCGGGAGACCCAGTACTTC
.	TRBV28	TRBJ1-2	.	CASSSLRGTYGYTF	TGTGCCAGCAGTTCTCTTCGGGGGACCTATGGCTACACCTTC
.	TRBV7-2	TRBJ1-5	.	CASNQGSGNQPQHF	TGTGCCAGCAACCAGGGTTCTGGCAATCAGCCCCAGCATTTT
.	TRBV5-1	TRBJ2-3	TRBD2	CASSLTTSSSDTQYF	TGCGCCAGCAGCTTAACGACTAGCAGTTCAGATACGCAGTATTTT
.	TRBV27	TRBJ2-3	TRBD2	CASKHPRLAGATQYF	TGTGCCAGCAAACATCCCCGACTAGCGGGAGCTACGCAGTATTTT
.	TRBV7-6	TRBJ2-2	.	CASSLGGSGELFF	TGTGCCAGCAGCTTAGGAGGGTCCGGGGAGCTGTTTTTT
.	TRBV28	TRBJ1-1	.	CASSHYTEAFF	TGTGCCAGCAGTCATTACACTGAAGCTTTCTTT
few	TRBV25-1	TRBJ1-1	.	CASSQQGGRAEAFF	TGTGCCAGCAGTCAACAGGGCGGGAGGGCTGAAGCTTTCTTT
many	TRBV27	TRBJ2-1	.	CASSLVYNNEQFF	TGTGCCAGCAGTCTAGTGTATAACAATGAGCAGTTCTTC
.	TRBV9	TRBJ1-4	TRBD1	CASSVRAGGEKLFF	TGTGCCAGCAGCGTAAGGGCAGGGGGCGAAAAACTGTTTTTT
.	TRBV18	TRBJ2-3	TRBD2	CASSPWTSGNTDTQYF	TGTGCCAGCTCACCCTGGACTAGCGGGAACACAGATACGCAGTATTTT
.	TRBV4-2	TRBJ1-1	.	CASSQDLFDSQSEAFF	TGTGCCAGCAGCCAAGATCTGTTTGACAGTCAAAGTGAAGCTTTCTTT
once	TRBV6-5	TRBJ2-2	TRBD2	CASSYGRVGELFF	TGTGCCAGCAGTTACGGGAGGGTCGGGGAGCTGTTTTTT
.	TRBV6-5	TRBJ1-1	.	CASSSQGNTEAFF	TGTGCCAGCAGTTCACAGGGGAACACTGAAGCTTTCTTT